These 29 T cell receptor beta chains came from one sample sequenced in a study of blood T cell repertoires in COVID-19. Generated by immunoSEQ multiplex PCR, the TCRdb table keeps only in-frame clones and is missing some. This table has approximately 97,000 clones, over 75% appearing once. The sequenced sample was peripheral blood. These receptors were collected from a human donor in a cohort sampled during active COVID-19.

The chain combines TRBV3-1 (or the pseudogene TRBV3-2) with TRBJ1-3; D perhaps matches TRBD1 (5 bases). This CDR3 is built from 13 residues. Between the trimmed V and J ends, which lost 5 bases and 7 bases, there was a span of 12 bases. Germline V gives CDR1 LGHDT, CDR2 YNNKEL (reference sequence). The CDR3 is CASSSQGGNTIYF. The CDR3 DNA is TGTGCCAGCAGCAGCCAGGGAGGGAACACCATATATTTT.

This rearrangement joins TRBV4-2 to TRBJ2-7; the match to TRBD1 covers 9 bases. With 4 bases clipped from V and 5 bases from J, the junction kept 3 bases outside the gene matches. Germline CDR1 is LGHNA and CDR2 is YNFKEQ. This CDR3 contains 13 residues. The CDR3 loop reads CASSRDRDNEQYF. The CDR3 nucleotides read TGTGCCAGCAGCCGGGACAGGGATAACGAGCAGTACTTC.

This rearrangement joins TRBV18 to TRBJ1-6; maybe TRBD1 (6 bases). In germline, CDR1 is KGHSH, CDR2 LQKENI. The CDR3 spans 15 residues. V was pared by 1 base and J by 6 bases, with 10 bases between. The CDR3 bases are TGTGCCAGCTCACCACAACAGGGTCCTAATTCACCCCTCCACTTT. Translated: CASSPQQGPNSPLHF.

This clone was counted a single time. CDR3 residues: CASSAGLLAGYTF. In DNA form, the CDR3 reads TGTGCCAGCAGCGCCGGGTTACTTGCGGGCTACACCTTC. The rearrangement uses TRBV6-5 and TRBJ1-2; D not certain. V lost 6 bases, J lost 8 bases, and 16 bases lay in between. The length of the CDR3 is 13 residues. The germline CDR1 and CDR2 sequences are MNHEY and SVGAGI.

The V gene is TRBV7-2, the J gene TRBJ2-7; 7 bases are shared with TRBD1. This CDR3 has 16 residues. Trimming removed 4 bases from V and 3 bases from J; junction bases left unmatched: 12. Germline V gives CDR1 SGHTA, CDR2 FQGNSA. The CDR3 region has the DNA TGTGCCAGCAGCTACTTCCCGGGACAGCGTTTCTACGAGCAGTACTTC. Amino acids: CASSYFPGQRFYEQYF.

The V call is TRBV27, the J call TRBJ2-7; D might be TRBD2 (6 bases). Germline V lookup: CDR1 MNHEY, CDR2 SMNVEV (reference sequence). The CDR3 loop spans 14 amino acids. Trimming pared 5 bases from V and 5 bases from J, leaving 16 bases between. The CDR3 reads CASSVAGSRNEQYF. Here the CDR3 DNA reads TGTGCCAGCAGTGTGGCGGGATCCCGTAACGAGCAGTACTTC.

This chain uses TRBV7-2 with TRBJ1-1; D ambiguous. Trimming removed 2 bases at V and 0 bases at J, with 4 bases between. The CDR3 covers 13 residues. Germline loops: CDR1 SGHTA, CDR2 FQGNSA. The CDR3 region has the DNA TGTGCCAGCAGCTTATCAGTGAACACTGAAGCTTTCTTT. Translating gives CASSLSVNTEAFF.

V gene TRBV5-1 combines with J gene TRBJ2-1, with D possibly TRBD1 on 5 matching bases. The V and J ends lost 4 bases and 3 bases respectively, with 17 bases between them. The CDR3 is made up of 16 amino acids. The germline gives CDR1 SGHRS, CDR2 YFSETQ. CDR3 coding DNA: TGCGCCAGCAGCCCCTCTGGAAGGGGAAGCTACAATGAGCAGTTCTTC. Its translation: CASSPSGRGSYNEQFF.

This rearrangement joins TRBV6-4 to TRBJ2-3; 12 positions match TRBD2. The CDR3 totals 15 residues. V trimming: 6 bases; J trimming: 4 bases; junction bases outside the gene matches: 5. Germline V gives CDR1 MRHNA, CDR2 SNTAGT. As DNA, the CDR3 is TGTGCCAGCAGAAGACTAGCGGGAGATGCAGATACGCAGTATTTT. Amino acid sequence: CASRRLAGDADTQYF.

This rearrangement joins TRBV11-2 to TRBJ2-7; the D gene is possibly TRBD2 (6 bases). There are 13 residues in the CDR3. V lost 6 bases to trimming and J lost 0 bases, with 9 bases between them. The germline CDR1 and CDR2 sequences are SGHAT and FQNNGV. CDR3 sequence (DNA): TGTGCCAGCAGTCGGGACTTCTCCTACGAGCAGTACTTC. Protein product: CASSRDFSYEQYF.

J is TRBJ1-1 and V is TRBV19, with a possible D match to TRBD1 (5 bases). Trimming stripped 3 bases from V and 10 bases from J, with 12 bases between. The germline V gene encodes CDR1 LNHDA and CDR2 SQIVND (reference sequence). This CDR3 contains 12 residues. In DNA form, the CDR3 reads TGTGCCAGTAGTATCACGGACACACGAGCTTTCTTT. This translates into CASSITDTRAFF.

The gene calls are TRBV6-5 and TRBJ2-7, with TRBD2 identical over 7 bases. The CDR3 contains 14 residues. The ends lost 4 bases at V and 0 bases at J; junction bases unmatched: 3. The germline gives CDR1 MNHEY, CDR2 SVGAGI. The CDR3 spells CASSLGLSSYEQYF. CDR3 bases: TGTGCCAGCAGTTTGGGACTAAGCTCCTACGAGCAGTACTTC.

DNA of the CDR3: TGTGCCAGCAGTCCAGATTCGATCTATGGCTACACCTTC. Encoded protein: CASSPDSIYGYTF. This chain joins TRBV12-3 or TRBV12-4 and TRBJ1-2; D not resolved. V was cut by 5 bases and J by 4 bases, with 11 bases left in between. The CDR3 is made up of 13 amino acids.

The V call is TRBV28, the J call TRBJ1-2; possible D gene TRBD1, 6 bases. This CDR3 region has 13 residues. V lost 2 bases and J lost 7, with 11 bases in between. Looked up from germline, CDR1 is MDHEN and CDR2 is SYDVKM. As DNA, the CDR3 is TGTGCCAGCAGTTTAGGACAGATCTTTGGCTACACCTTC. Amino acids: CASSLGQIFGYTF.

The chain employs TRBV9 and TRBJ2-2; 8 bases align to TRBD1. Germline V CDR1 and CDR2: SGDLS, YYNGEE. There are 16 residues in the CDR3. V gave up 1 base and J gave up 7 bases; unmatched junction bases: 9. The CDR3 nucleotides are TGTGCCAGCAGCGTACAGGGGGCGCGGACCGGCGGGGAGCTGTTTTTT. The encoded protein is CASSVQGARTGGELFF. Looking up the rest from reference TRBV9 and TRBJ2-2 gives the full variable domain: DSGVTQTPKHLITATGQRVTLRCSPRSGDLSVYWYQQSLDQGLQFLIQYYNGEERAKGNILERFSAQQFPDLHSELNLSSLELGDSALYFCASSVQGARTGGELFFGEGSRLTVL.

The V gene is TRBV28, the J gene TRBJ2-7; tentatively, D is TRBD1 (6 bases). Germline CDR1 MDHEN, CDR2 SYDVKM. The CDR3 extends over 15 amino acids. V was clipped by 3 bases and J by 2 bases, with 14 bases between them. The CDR3 DNA reads TGTGCCAGCAGTTTCCCTGGACAGTGGGCCTACGAGCAGTACTTC. Protein product: CASSFPGQWAYEQYF.

This clone is a singleton in its sample. The chain employs TRBV15 and TRBJ2-1; 8 positions agree with TRBD2. This CDR3 contains 16 residues. The germline gives CDR1 LNHNV, CDR2 YYDKDF (reference sequence). The J segment lost 7 bases and the V segment lost 0 bases, leaving 8 bases of the junction unmatched. The CDR3 region has the DNA TGTGCCACCAGCAGAGACCCAGCGGGAGTCTCGAATGAGCAGTTCTTC. This translates into CATSRDPAGVSNEQFF.

The rearrangement uses TRBV7-3 and TRBJ2-2; D uncertain. V was clipped by 1 base and J by 7 bases, with 7 bases between them. The CDR3 is 13 amino acids. CDR1 and CDR2 (germline): SGHTA, FQGTGA. CDR3 nucleotides: TGTGCCAGCAGCTTAATGCTATTCGGGGAGCTGTTTTTT. Its protein product is CASSLMLFGELFF. Full variable domain (rest looked up from reference TRBV7-3 and TRBJ2-2): GAGVSQTPSNKVTEKGKYVELRCDPISGHTALYWYRQSLGQGPEFLIYFQGTGAADDSGLPNDRFFAVRPEGSVSTLKIQRTERGDSAVYLCASSLMLFGELFFGEGSRLTVL.

The rearrangement links TRBV29-1 to TRBJ1-2, with 9 bases identical to TRBD1. The CDR3 covers 11 residues. Germline assignment: CDR1 SQVTM and CDR2 ANQGSEA. The V segment lost 6 bases and the J segment 11 bases; nucleotides outside the gene matches: 7. This CDR3 reads CSVGGQGKYTF. The CDR3 region has the DNA TGCAGCGTGGGAGGACAGGGGAAATACACCTTC. Together with reference TRBV29-1 and TRBJ1-2, the CDR3 gives the full variable domain: SAVISQKPSRDICQRGTSLTIQCQVDSQVTMMFWYRQQPGQSLTLIATANQGSEATYESGFVIDKFPISRPNLTFSTLTVSNMSPEDSSIYLCSVGGQGKYTFGSGTRLTVV.

The chain is built from TRBV18 and TRBJ1-6; 8 positions agree with TRBD1. J lost 10 bases, V lost 4 bases, and 6 bases had no gene match. There are 14 residues in the CDR3. Germline V gene sequence: CDR1 KGHSH, CDR2 LQKENI. CDR3 DNA sequence: TGTGCCAGCTCACTGGGACAGGTTGGCTCACCCCTCCACTTT. Its translation: CASSLGQVGSPLHF.

The rearrangement joins TRBV10-3 to TRBJ2-7; 8 nucleotides match TRBD1. J gave up 3 bases and V 10 bases, and 20 bases lay outside the gene matches. The CDR3 covers 17 residues. Germline lookup yields CDR1 ENHRY and CDR2 SYGVKD. The CDR3 DNA sequence: TGTGCCACTAGGGGGACCGGACAGGGTATTGGTGGCTACGAGCAGTACTTC. Amino acids: CATRGTGQGIGGYEQYF.

V usage is TRBV18 and J usage is TRBJ2-7; tentative D call: TRBD1 (6 bases). This CDR3 is built from 13 residues. Trimming left V 3 bases short and J 1 base short, with 7 bases between. Per germline, CDR1 KGHSH and CDR2 LQKENI. Here the CDR3 reads CASSPTGSYEQYF. For the CDR3, the DNA is TGTGCCAGCTCACCGACAGGTTCCTACGAGCAGTACTTC.

The rearrangement uses TRBV7-2 and TRBJ2-7; 9 bases are a match to TRBD2. The J segment lost 2 bases and the V segment lost 1 base, leaving 12 bases of the junction unmatched. The CDR3 loop spans 18 amino acids. CDR1 is SGHTA and CDR2 is FQGNSA in the germline V gene. The CDR3 bases are TGTGCCAGCAGCTTAGGGCCCTCTCCCGCGGGAGGGCCCTACGAGCAGTACTTC. As protein: CASSLGPSPAGGPYEQYF.

In this sample, this clone turned up once. The V gene is TRBV27, the J gene TRBJ2-5; TRBD2 agrees at 7 bases. The CDR3 runs to 16 residues. V shed 2 bases, J shed 5 bases, and the junction held 11 bases outside the gene matches. Germline V gives CDR1 MNHEY, CDR2 SMNVEV (reference sequence). This chain's CDR3 is CASSLGGGLGEETQYF. CDR3 nucleotides: TGTGCCAGCAGTTTAGGGGGGGGTCTGGGAGAGGAGACCCAGTACTTC.

V is TRBV11-2 and J is TRBJ2-7; the match to TRBD2 covers 11 bases. With V trimmed by 5 bases and J by 6 bases, 12 bases remained unmatched. CDR1 is SGHAT and CDR2 is FQNNGV in the germline V gene. This CDR3 is 16 amino acids long. The CDR3 loop is CASSRLLAGGSGEQYF. The CDR3 DNA reads TGTGCCAGCAGCCGACTTCTAGCGGGAGGATCGGGCGAGCAGTACTTC.

The chain is built from TRBV6-2 or TRBV6-3 and TRBJ2-3; TRBD1 agrees at 7 bases. Germline V gene sequence: CDR1 MNHEY, CDR2 SVGEGT. The CDR3 loop spans 16 amino acids. V lost 0 bases to trimming and J lost 1 base; unmatched junction nucleotides: 4. This CDR3 is CASSYSPGQGTDTQYF. The DNA of the CDR3 is TGTGCCAGCAGTTACTCTCCCGGACAGGGCACAGATACGCAGTATTTT.

The V call is TRBV9, the J call TRBJ1-2; the D is unclear. This CDR3 is built from 13 residues. Trimming cost V 0 bases and J 8 bases, with 11 bases left between them. Germline lookup yields CDR1 SGDLS and CDR2 YYNGEE. This CDR3 reads CASSVDFSGGYTF. The CDR3 nucleotides are TGTGCCAGCAGCGTAGACTTTTCAGGAGGCTACACCTTC.

The gene calls are TRBV6-5 and TRBJ1-2, with 7 bases identical to TRBD1. The CDR3 sequence is 13 residues long. V shed 6 bases and J 4 bases; nucleotides not matched to a gene: 5. Germline values: CDR1 MNHEY, CDR2 SVGAGI. The CDR3: CASRPDRAYGYTF. The CDR3 DNA reads as TGTGCCAGCAGGCCCGACAGGGCCTATGGCTACACCTTC.

This clone was counted between two and nine times. The rearrangement joins TRBV4-1 to TRBJ2-7, with TRBD1 matching 12 bases. The CDR3 loop spans 18 amino acids. The junction had 12 bases not matched to a gene; V was cut back by 3 bases and J by 3 bases. Germline V gene sequence: CDR1 MGHRA, CDR2 YSYEKL. In DNA form, the CDR3 reads TGCGCCAGCAGCCAGGGGACAGGGGGCATGGATTTTTACTACGAGCAGTACTTC. It specifies CASSQGTGGMDFYYEQYF.